These 18 T cell receptor beta chains were all obtained from the same sample, sequenced in a study of blood T cells in healthy people across ages. Primers used in a second PCR of about 7 to 12 cycles were a sample-barcoded 5' primer and a J-beta primer mix. TCRdb re-analysed the 5' RACE reads in MiXCR, keeping a single row per CDR3 protein. Counted here are 450,000 to 600,000 distinct CDR3 sequences, about 26% occurring once; the ten biggest clones make up approximately 3.3%. These data are also associated with another study on T cells of mothers and their children.

Sequenced: blood. Source of these receptors: a boy between 2 and 10 years old in good health.

This clonotype was picked up a small number of times. V gene TRBV2 combines with J gene TRBJ2-1; D may match TRBD1 or TRBD2 (6 bases each). The CDR3 consists of 15 residues. V gave up 6 bases and J gave up 2 bases, with 14 bases separating them. The germline V gene encodes CDR1 SNHLY and CDR2 FYNNEI. In DNA form, the CDR3 reads TGTGCCAGCAGGAACGAGGGGGGTCCCTACAATGAGCAGTTCTTC. This codes for CASRNEGGPYNEQFF.

This clonotype was seen a few times. The gene calls are TRBV28 and TRBJ2-3; 9 nucleotides align to TRBD1. With V trimmed by 8 bases and J by 6 bases, 12 bases remained unmatched. CDR3 length equals 15 residues. Germline V gene data show CDR1 as MDHEN and CDR2 as SYDVKM. This CDR3 reads CASLLGTGTTDTQYF. In DNA, the CDR3 is TGTGCCAGCTTATTAGGGACAGGGACCACTGATACGCAGTATTTT.

This clonotype has more than one count but fewer than ten. The chain couples TRBV12-5 to TRBJ1-1; no clear D gene. CDR1 LGHNT and CDR2 FRNRAP come from the germline V gene. Trimming took 1 base from V and 8 from J, leaving 8 bases between them. This CDR3 is 12 amino acids long. This chain's CDR3 is CASGLGGREAFF. Written as DNA, the CDR3 is TGTGCTAGTGGTTTGGGAGGGCGCGAAGCTTTCTTT.

This clonotype was detected only a few times. A read error is possible here, since a much larger clone lies one base away. The chain uses TRBV2 and TRBJ2-5, with TRBD1 as a possible D gene (5 bases). The CDR3 length is 13 residues. CDR1 and CDR2 from the germline V gene are SNHLY and FYNNEI. Trimming removed 4 bases at V and 1 base at J, with 7 bases between. The CDR3 region has the DNA TGTGCCAGCAGTGCGACAGCCCAAGAGACCCAGTACTTC. Its translation: CASSATAQETQYF.

The rearrangement uses TRBV11-2 and TRBJ2-1; the D is unclear. CDR1 and CDR2 from the germline V gene are SGHAT and FQNNGV. Trimming cost V 4 bases and J 5 bases, with 6 bases left between them. The CDR3 is 12 residues long. The CDR3 loop is CASSSIDNEQFF. The CDR3 DNA reads TGTGCCAGCAGCTCCATAGACAATGAGCAGTTCTTC.

The chain has TRBV20-1 and TRBJ1-1; D not certain. This CDR3 has 12 amino acids. Trimming left V 3 bases short and J 3 bases short, with 8 bases between. CDR1 is DFQATT and CDR2 is SNEGSKA in the germline V gene (reference sequence). CDR3 coding DNA: TGCAGTGCTAGGATCGATTACACTGAAGCTTTCTTT. The encoded protein is CSARIDYTEAFF.

This clonotype was counted between two and nine times. The rearrangement joins TRBV7-9 to TRBJ1-4, with TRBD1 as a possible D gene (5 bases). Trimming pared 0 bases from V and 4 bases from J, leaving 9 bases between. From germline, CDR1 is SEHNR and CDR2 FQNEAQ (reference sequence). This CDR3 comprises 15 residues. CDR3 region: CASSLAAGLNEKLFF. The CDR3 bases are TGTGCCAGCAGCTTAGCGGCGGGGCTTAATGAAAAACTGTTTTTT.

This sequence joins TRBV27 and TRBJ2-7; D tentatively reads TRBD1 or TRBD2 (5 bases each). Germline assignment: CDR1 MNHEY and CDR2 SMNVEV (reference sequence). Deletions cut 3 bases from V and 7 bases from J, with 16 bases between. This CDR3 spans 14 amino acids. CDR3 region: CASSFSVIGGEQYF. CDR3 bases: TGTGCCAGCAGTTTTAGTGTGATTGGGGGTGAGCAGTACTTC.

This clonotype turned up a few times. This chain joins TRBV7-2 and TRBJ2-4; D gene unclear. V dropped 0 bases and J dropped 0 bases, with 9 bases sitting between them. Germline CDR1 is SGHTA and CDR2 is FQGNSA. This CDR3 spans 16 amino acids. The CDR3 DNA reads as TGTGCCAGCAGCTTAGCGGCCTACGTAGCCAAAAACATTCAGTACTTC. This encodes CASSLAAYVAKNIQYF.

This chain uses TRBV10-3 with TRBJ2-5; 9 bases line up with TRBD2. Germline V gene data show CDR1 as ENHRY and CDR2 as SYGVKD. V was clipped by 8 bases and J by 2 bases; unmatched bases: 3. The CDR3 totals 13 residues. In DNA, the CDR3 is TGTGCCATCGGCCTAGCGGGGCAAGAGACCCAGTACTTC. Its translation: CAIGLAGQETQYF.

This chain joins TRBV14 and TRBJ2-5; 8 bases map to TRBD1. Germline CDR1 reads SGHDN; CDR2 reads FVKESK. This CDR3 is 13 amino acids long. Trimming took 4 bases from V and 5 from J; bases not matched to a gene: 3. The CDR3 reads CASSPDRDETQYF. As DNA, the CDR3 is TGTGCCAGCAGCCCGGACAGGGATGAGACCCAGTACTTC.

The rearrangement uses TRBV2 and TRBJ2-7; D is uncertain. This CDR3 is built from 11 residues. CDR1 SNHLY and CDR2 FYNNEI come from the germline V gene. V dropped 1 base and J dropped 12 bases, with 10 bases sitting between them. The CDR3 DNA is TGTGCCAGCAGTGAAGGAGCCCCCTTGTACTTC. Translated: CASSEGAPLYF.

V is TRBV29-1 and J is TRBJ2-4; 10 bases fit TRBD2. Germline trimming cut 6 bases from V and 6 bases from J; bases unmatched to any gene: 11. The germline CDR1 and CDR2 sequences are SQVTM and ANQGSEA. The CDR3 has 15 amino acids. The CDR3 protein is CSVIGLAVRRNIQYF. CDR3 bases: TGCAGCGTGATCGGACTAGCGGTCAGGAGAAACATTCAGTACTTC.

V usage is TRBV9 and J usage is TRBJ2-1, with D perhaps matching TRBD1 or TRBD2 (5 bases each). Germline V CDR1 and CDR2: SGDLS, YYNGEE. V was trimmed by 0 bases and J by 6 bases, leaving 22 bases between them. The CDR3 loop spans 18 amino acids. DNA of the CDR3: TGTGCCAGCAGCGTAGTCCCGCGCTACGGGGCCGGGCGCAATGAGCAGTTCTTC. Translated: CASSVVPRYGAGRNEQFF.

The chain combines TRBV6-5 with TRBJ2-3; TRBD2 aligns across 7 bases. Losses at the gene ends were 2 bases for V and 0 bases for J; bases not matched to a gene: 5. The length of the CDR3 is 16 residues. Looked up from germline, CDR1 is MNHEY and CDR2 is SVGAGI. CDR3 amino acids: CASSYKAGTSTDTQYF. The DNA for the CDR3 is TGTGCCAGCAGTTACAAAGCGGGGACTAGCACAGATACGCAGTATTTT.

This clonotype turned up a few times. CDR3: CASSSGAASGNTIYF. The DNA for the CDR3 is TGCGCCAGCAGCTCCGGGGCGGCCTCTGGAAACACCATATATTTT. The J gene is TRBJ1-3, the V gene TRBV5-1; D perhaps matches TRBD1 (5 bases). Germline CDR1 reads SGHRS; CDR2 reads YFSETQ. V lost 3 bases to trimming and J lost 0 bases, with 10 bases between them. CDR3 length: 15 residues.

This clonotype was counted between two and nine times. The chain recombines TRBV12-3 or TRBV12-4 with TRBJ1-2; no clear D gene. The V end was cut by 5 bases, the J end by 3 bases, with 10 bases between. The CDR3 spans 13 residues. As DNA, the CDR3 is TGTGCCAGCAGTCCAAAGGCGGACTATGGCTACACCTTC. It encodes CASSPKADYGYTF.

This clonotype was detected only a few times. The chain has TRBV12-3 or TRBV12-4 and TRBJ1-1; D uncertain. V shed 3 bases and J shed 11 bases, with 7 bases lying between them. This CDR3 is built from 10 residues. CDR3 DNA sequence: TGTGCCAGCAGTTTGCCCCCGGCTTTCTTT. This codes for CASSLPPAFF.